The rows below give T cell receptor beta chains drawn from one sample of a study of blood T cell repertoires in COVID-19. Measured with immunoSEQ multiplex PCR; TCRdb has only the in-frame clones, and not every one. The table has roughly 250,000 clones, more than 85% seen once. The sample was PBMCs or T cells enriched from blood (not recorded which). The receptors here all came from a woman in her forties or fifties who had recovered from COVID-19. Both conserved end residues are part of each CDR3. Fields, in order: V gene, D gene, J gene, clone size, CDR3 length, CDR3 DNA, CDR3 protein. D genes are given only for firm matches. Clone size is shown for a subset of rows, as once, few, many or a class of expanded clone.

TRBV5-1	TRBD2	TRBJ2-3	once	16	TGCGCCAGCAGCCCGGGACTAGCGGTGAGCACAGATACGCAGTATTTT	CASSPGLAVSTDTQYF
TRBV7-8	TRBD1	TRBJ1-1	.	16	TGTGCCAGCAGCTTAGTTATGGGACAGGGAGCCGCTGAAGCTTTCTTT	CASSLVMGQGAAEAFF
TRBV7-2	TRBD1	TRBJ2-7	.	13	TGTGCCAGCAGCACCCTCCAACAGGGGGAGCAGTACTTC	CASSTLQQGEQYF
TRBV5-1	.	TRBJ2-1	.	14	TGCGCCAGCAGCCCGGCGGTTAGAGGGAATGAGCAGTTCTTC	CASSPAVRGNEQFF
TRBV28	.	TRBJ2-7	once	15	TGTGCCAGCAGTTTAAGGTTGTGGAGCTCCTACGAGCAGTACTTC	CASSLRLWSSYEQYF
TRBV12-3/TRBV12-4	.	TRBJ1-1	once	12	TGTGCCAGCGGGAGGATGAACACTGAAGCTTTCTTT	CASGRMNTEAFF
TRBV7-3	.	TRBJ2-2	few	14	TGTGCCAGCAGCTTGCGGGACCCAGCCGGGGAGCTGTTTTTT	CASSLRDPAGELFF
TRBV6-1	.	TRBJ2-7	.	11	TGTGCCAGCAGTGAAGTCGTTGAGCAGTACTTC	CASSEVVEQYF
TRBV18	TRBD1	TRBJ2-7	.	14	TGTGCCAGCTCACCAGGGACAGATGGTCACGGGCAGTACTTC	CASSPGTDGHGQYF
TRBV7-9	.	TRBJ1-1	.	15	TGTGCCAGCAGCTTGGCAAGGGGATGGGACACTGAAGCTTTCTTT	CASSLARGWDTEAFF
TRBV5-1	.	TRBJ2-3	.	15	TGCGCCAGCAGCCCCCGGAGCGGGAGCACAGATACGCAGTATTTT	CASSPRSGSTDTQYF
TRBV19	TRBD2	TRBJ2-7	.	15	TGTGCCAGCTCCGGGACTAGCGGGAGAATCTCCGAGCAGTACTTC	CASSGTSGRISEQYF
TRBV7-3	TRBD2	TRBJ2-5	.	15	TGTGCCAGCAGCTTAAATGGACTAGCGGAGGAGACCCAGTACTTC	CASSLNGLAEETQYF
TRBV10-1	TRBD1	TRBJ2-5	.	15	TGCGCCAGCAGTGTTCTATTAGGGGGCTTTGAGACCCAGTACTTC	CASSVLLGGFETQYF
TRBV28	TRBD2	TRBJ2-3	few	17	TGTGCCAGCAGTTTATGGGACTGGGACTTAGCGGGGGATACGCAGTATTTT	CASSLWDWDLAGDTQYF
TRBV5-1	.	TRBJ2-2	.	15	TGCGCCAGCAGCTTGAATTCGGGTTTACCCGGGGAGCTGTTTTTT	CASSLNSGLPGELFF
TRBV3-1/TRBV3-2	.	TRBJ2-7	once	13	TGTGCCAGCAGCCAAGATAGATATGGCGAGCAGTACTTC	CASSQDRYGEQYF
TRBV6-5	.	TRBJ1-5	.	16	TGTGCCAGCAGTTACACTTCGGGGGGGCTCAAACAGCCCCAGCATTTT	CASSYTSGGLKQPQHF
TRBV30	.	TRBJ1-6	.	13	TGTGCCGTAAAACCCGACAGTCCCGGACCCCTCCACTTT	CAVKPDSPGPLHF
TRBV5-6	TRBD2	TRBJ2-1	.	15	TGTGCCAGCAGCTTGGGGGGGGGAGGCACCGGGGGGCAGTTCTTC	CASSLGGGGTGGQFF
TRBV7-9	TRBD1	TRBJ1-4	.	15	TGTGCCAGCAGCCACCCCGGGACAGGGGATGAAAAACTGTTTTTT	CASSHPGTGDEKLFF
TRBV28	.	TRBJ1-1	.	15	TGTGCCAGCAGAATAGAGCACAGGGCGAACACTGAAGCTTTCTTT	CASRIEHRANTEAFF
TRBV7-3	.	TRBJ1-1	.	13	TGTGCCAGCAGCTTATATCTGAACACTGAAGCTTTCTTT	CASSLYLNTEAFF
TRBV9	TRBD1	TRBJ1-2	.	18	TGTGCCAGCAGCCCGAGAGGGGCCGGACAGGGCCAGCCCTATGGCTACACCTTC	CASSPRGAGQGQPYGYTF
TRBV5-1	TRBD2	TRBJ2-7	.	14	TGCGCCAGCAGCGAGCCGGGACTAGAGTACGAGCAGTACTTC	CASSEPGLEYEQYF
TRBV27	TRBD2	TRBJ2-1	few	15	TGTGCCAGCAGTACCAAGGGGAAGACTAGCAGTGAGCAGTTCTTC	CASSTKGKTSSEQFF
TRBV20-1	.	TRBJ2-3	.	10	TGCAGTGCACGGACTGATACGCAGTATTTT	CSARTDTQYF
TRBV11-2	.	TRBJ2-7	.	18	TGTGCCAGCAGCTTAGTGTCAACTAGTCGATGGAGCTCCTACGAGCAGTACTTC	CASSLVSTSRWSSYEQYF
TRBV7-2	.	TRBJ1-4	.	15	TGTGCCAGCAGCTTAGGTGGACAGTCGGGGGAAAAACTGTTTTTT	CASSLGGQSGEKLFF
TRBV2	.	TRBJ1-1	.	18	TGTGCCAGCACCCTTGGGCCAGGGAGGATAGGAAAGAACACTGAAGCTTTCTTT	CASTLGPGRIGKNTEAFF
TRBV6-5	TRBD2	TRBJ2-1	once	11	TGTGCCAGCAGTCTTGGGACTAGCGAGTTCTTC	CASSLGTSEFF
TRBV10-3	.	TRBJ2-1	.	15	TGTGCCATCTCTGGGCGGGAAAACTCCTACAATGAGCAGTTCTTC	CAISGRENSYNEQFF
TRBV6-5	.	TRBJ2-3	few	13	TGTGCCAGCAACGAGCGGCCAACAGATACGCAGTATTTT	CASNERPTDTQYF
TRBV2	TRBD2	TRBJ2-3	once	14	TGTGCCAGTCTTAGCGGGAAGAGCACAGATACGCAGTATTTT	CASLSGKSTDTQYF
TRBV19	.	TRBJ1-5	.	15	TGTGCCAGTAGTACTGACGGACAGAACAATCAGCCCCAGCATTTT	CASSTDGQNNQPQHF
TRBV7-2	.	TRBJ2-7	.	13	TGTGCCAGCAGCGAGGGGGTAGCCTACGAGCAGTACTTC	CASSEGVAYEQYF
TRBV14	TRBD2	TRBJ2-2	few	20	TGTGCCAGCAGCCAAGCGTTTTCGGCTAGCGGGAGTTTTAACACCGGGGAGCTGTTTTTT	CASSQAFSASGSFNTGELFF
TRBV12-2	.	TRBJ1-5	once	14	TGTGCAAGTCGCTTACCTCGACTCGGTCAGCCCCAGCATTTT	CASRLPRLGQPQHF